The sequence of this T cell receptor beta chain was determined in a study of T cell repertoires in cytomegalovirus infection. TCRdb reanalysed the reads using MiXCR and keeps one entry per CDR3 protein. Of around 95,000 distinct CDR3 sequences listed, 25% to 30% were seen once; the top ten hold about three quarters. CDR3 size: 16 residues. The ends lost 4 bases at V and 4 bases at J; junction bases unmatched: 9. Germline CDR1 reads LNHDA; CDR2 reads SQIVND (reference sequence). A note on this clonotype: What it binds is not known.

The sample here was CD8+ T cells from cultured PBMCs, taken from culture after CMV antigen stimulation. The rearrangement joins TRBV19 to TRBJ2-1; 8 positions agree with TRBD2. The clonotype was recovered from a human donor in good health (CMV status not recorded). Some clones in this sample may be carry-over from other donors' samples. CDR3 in DNA: TGTGCCAGTAGTAGCCCATGGGAGCGGGGGTACAATGAGCAGTTCTTC. Protein sequence: CASSSPWERGYNEQFF.